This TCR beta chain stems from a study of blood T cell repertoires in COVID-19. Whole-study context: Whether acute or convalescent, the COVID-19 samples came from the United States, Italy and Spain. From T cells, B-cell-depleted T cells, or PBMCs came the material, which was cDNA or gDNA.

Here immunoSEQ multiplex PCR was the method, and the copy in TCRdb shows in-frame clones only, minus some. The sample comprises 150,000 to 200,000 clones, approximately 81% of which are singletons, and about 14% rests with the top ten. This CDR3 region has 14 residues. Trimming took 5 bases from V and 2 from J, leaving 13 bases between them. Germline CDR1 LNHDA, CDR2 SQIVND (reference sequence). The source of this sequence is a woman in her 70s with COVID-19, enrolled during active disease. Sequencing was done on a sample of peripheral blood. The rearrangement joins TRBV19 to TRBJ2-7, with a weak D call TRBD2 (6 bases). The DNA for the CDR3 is TGTGCCAGTAGTTGGGACGGACTAACCTACGAGCAGTACTTC. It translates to CASSWDGLTYEQYF.